This T cell receptor (beta chain) was profiled in a study of early T cells in non-severe SARS-CoV-2 infection. The CDR3 contains 13 residues. The germline V gene encodes CDR1 MDHEN and CDR2 SYDVKM. Trimming left V 5 bases short and J 5 bases short, with 12 bases between. This clonotype was observed a few times. TCRdb itself ran the 5' RACE reads through MiXCR, one entry per CDR3 protein. Of some 56,000 distinct CDR3 sequences listed, roughly 15% are singletons. V and J are TRBV28 and TRBJ2-5; D gene unclear. This sequence originates from an adult who was a healthcare worker with PCR-confirmed SARS-CoV-2 infection or an uninfected control (not recorded which). The specimen was whole blood, collected at baseline. Written as DNA, the CDR3 is TGTGCCAGCAGTCCTTACCCTGGGGAGACCCAGTACTTC. It is translated as CASSPYPGETQYF.